This T cell receptor beta chain comes out of a study of neurological immune-mediated disorders. This clonotype has at least ten counts. No antigen is known for it. Indicated time point: longitudinal time-point 3. Unsorted libraries came from 2 million PBMCs stored at -80 °C. The CDR3 is 15 residues long. Trimming cost V 4 bases and J 3 bases; bases outside gene matches: 5. The cDNA came from 5'RACE with 10-nucleotide random UMIs. TCRdb used MiXCR to reprocess the 5' RACE reads, holding one entry per CDR3 protein. The table lists approximately 89,000 distinct CDR3 sequences, 3.5% to 5.5% of them singletons. Study conclusions and caveats: None of the CDR3 amino acid sequences found in expanded clones was shared across subjects. This suggests that the TCR-beta repertoires were private in all groups. The most TCR clonal expansion was seen in HTLV-1-associated myelopathy, whereas the least was seen in multiple sclerosis, below the level in healthy controls.

The source of this sequence is an older woman with multiple sclerosis. Sequences were obtained from PBMCs. The V call is TRBV12-3 or TRBV12-4, the J call TRBJ1-2; 10 nucleotides agree with TRBD1. In DNA form, the CDR3 reads TGTGCCAGCAGTTCTTGGGACAGGGGTTACTATGGCTACACCTTC. Encoded protein: CASSSWDRGYYGYTF.